This TCR beta chain was sequenced for a study of post-analysis software for immune sequencing data. Study-wide background: In terms of disease course, relapsing-remitting, secondary progressive and progressive-relapsing multiple sclerosis were included. Study-wide points: Included in a set of roughly five TRBV segments more frequent in patients than controls were TRBV5-6, TRBV5-1 and TRBV20-1.

Remarks on this clonotype: Its antigen is undetermined.

This CDR3 comprises 14 residues. J was trimmed by 4 bases and V by 6 bases; bases with no gene match: 7. Germline-derived CDR1 and CDR2 are SQVTM and ANQGSEA. Libraries were made from TCR beta cDNA, and they carried unique molecular identifiers. The authors obtained some 500,000 cDNA molecules from roughly 1 to 10 million T cells. TCRdb analysed the PCR reads with MiXCR anew, one entry per CDR3 protein. The sample has roughly 580,000 distinct CDR3 sequences; 44% are singletons. The sequencing sample was made of blood. This clonotype was obtained from a girl aged 10 to 17 with multiple sclerosis. The chain has TRBV29-1 and TRBJ2-7; 12 nucleotides align to TRBD2. The CDR3 region is CSVAGLAGIYEQYF. The CDR3 bases are TGCAGCGTCGCTGGACTAGCGGGAATTTACGAGCAGTACTTC.